These T cell receptor beta chains were read from a single sample in a study of blood T cell repertoires in COVID-19. TCRdb's table, derived via immunoSEQ multiplex PCR, lists solely in-frame clones and lacks some. Of over 35,000 clones in the sample, approximately 85% were seen once. The sequenced material came from peripheral blood. These receptors came from a human donor in a cohort sampled during active COVID-19. Both conserved end residues are part of each CDR3. The D gene is left open where the match is weak. Some rows mark clone size as missing; the rest say once, few, many or name a class of expanded clone.

TRBD1	TRBJ1-3	TRBV9	.	TGTGCCAGCAGCGTTTCGACAGGGGTGGGAAACACCATATATTTT	CASSVSTGVGNTIYF
.	TRBJ2-7	TRBV15	.	TGTGCCACCAGCAGGGACAGTCAGTCCTCCTACGAGCAGTACTTC	CATSRDSQSSYEQYF
.	TRBJ2-7	TRBV4-3	once	TGCGCCAGCAGCCAAAGCTGGGACTTCAATTCCTACGAGCAGTACTTC	CASSQSWDFNSYEQYF
.	TRBJ2-6	TRBV6-5	few	TGTGCCAGCAGTTTAACAGACTCTGGGGCCAACGTCCTGACTTTC	CASSLTDSGANVLTF
.	TRBJ1-1	TRBV25-1	.	TGTGCCAGCAGTGAAGTGACAGCCACCCTGAACACTGAAGCTTTCTTT	CASSEVTATLNTEAFF
.	TRBJ2-7	TRBV7-2	few	TGTGCCAGCAGCTTAGTACACTCCTCGGGGTACGAGCAGTACTTC	CASSLVHSSGYEQYF
.	TRBJ1-2	TRBV19	.	TGTGCCAGTAGTATAGGCGGAGGTTATGGCTACACCTTC	CASSIGGGYGYTF
.	TRBJ2-5	TRBV28	.	TGTGCCAGCAGTCCCTCGGGTAGCGGTATAGAGATCCAGTACTTC	CASSPSGSGIEIQYF
TRBD1	TRBJ1-6	TRBV12-3/TRBV12-4	once	TGTGCCAGCAGCCGGGACAGGGTTTCACCCCTCCACTTT	CASSRDRVSPLHF
TRBD2	TRBJ2-1	TRBV6-5	.	TGTGCCAGTATACAGACTAGCGGGGTTTACAATGAGCAGTTCTTC	CASIQTSGVYNEQFF
TRBD2	TRBJ2-3	TRBV7-9	.	TGTGCCAGCAGCCTGTCTAGCGGGGTTACAGATACGCAGTATTTT	CASSLSSGVTDTQYF
.	TRBJ2-2	TRBV5-1	few	TGCGCCAGCAGCTTGGTTGGACAGAACACCGGGGAGCTGTTTTTT	CASSLVGQNTGELFF
TRBD2	TRBJ2-5	TRBV5-1	.	TGCGCCAGCAGCTCACCTAGCGGCCCAGAGACCCAGTACTTC	CASSSPSGPETQYF
.	TRBJ2-7	TRBV2	.	TGTGCCAGCAGTGAGCCCCAGAGGACCTACGAGCAGTACTTC	CASSEPQRTYEQYF